This T cell receptor (beta chain) was sequenced during a study of blood T cell repertoires in COVID-19. V lost 2 bases to trimming and J lost 2 bases, with 6 bases between them. The CDR3 extends over 13 amino acids. The germline V gene encodes CDR1 GTSNPN and CDR2 SVGIG (reference sequence). Donors were grouped by their self-reported clinical history. Data came from immunoSEQ multiplex PCR; TCRdb stores just in-frame clones and leaves some out. This sample carries 170,000 or so clones, roughly nine tenths of them seen once, and the ten largest clones take about 6.5%. The sequence came from a woman aged 45 to 65 who had recovered from COVID-19. V gene TRBV30 combines with J gene TRBJ2-2; D is ambiguous. The sequenced sample consisted of PBMCs or T cells enriched from blood (not recorded which). CDR3 residues: CAWSLRNTGELFF. The CDR3 coding sequence is TGTGCCTGGAGTCTCAGAAACACCGGGGAGCTGTTTTTT. Full variable domain (outside the CDR3, taken from reference TRBV30 and TRBJ2-2): SQTIHQWPATLVQPVGSPLSLECTVEGTSNPNLYWYRQAAGRGLQLLFYSVGIGQISSEVPQNLSASRPQDRQFILSSKKLLLSDSGFYLCAWSLRNTGELFFGEGSRLTVL.